This T cell receptor (beta chain) comes out of a study of shared clonotypes between healthy human individuals (dated by TCRdb to 2020 to 2022). A note on the overall study: A couple of women and a few men aged 18 to 49 years were included in the cohort. For each donor, CD4 naive and CD4 memory were each run on three plates, CD8 naive on two plates, and CD8 memory on one plate. The study deeply sequenced blood TCR repertoires of about 5 healthy adults to estimate repertoire size and the extent of clonotype sharing between individuals. To increase sequencing depth and limit assay-specific biases, TCR repertoire library preparation and sequencing were carried out by different laboratories using diverse techniques. Leukapheresis yielded between about 0.85 and 9.5 billion PBMCs per donor. Paper-wide results and their limitations: Compared with non-shared clonotypes, clonotypes shared by all four sorted-subset donors had higher generation probabilities. Based on pairwise subsampling, the degree of clonotype sharing among donors was expected to be affected by sequencing depth. Because the study included only a small number of donors, the genetic and exposure-history diversity represented was limited. Sampling was limited to blood, and TCR repertoires in tissue likely differ from TCR repertoires in blood. Naive subsets generally had larger estimated clonotype richness than memory subsets. Even with the large sequencing depth, rarefaction of the sorted-subset datasets indicated that sequencing was incomplete. When several donors were compared, the shared fraction of clonotypes was about 5% for naive CD4, roughly 3.3% for naive CD8, roughly 2.5% for memory CD4, and about 0.36% for memory CD8.

The donors were healthy, HIV-negative adults with no recently reported acute infections or vaccinations. All donors were Caucasian adults living in Nashville, Tennessee, USA. Magnetic negative selection was used to enrich CD4+ T cells, after which naive cells were positively selected on CD45RA and the negative fraction became the memory subset. Blood was collected by leukapheresis, and PBMCs were isolated by Ficoll-Histopaque density gradient centrifugation and then cryopreserved in liquid nitrogen vapor phase. Purity and quantity of every magnetically sorted T cell population were checked by analytical flow cytometry. From each sorted fraction, genomic DNA was isolated and quantified by UV absorbance on a Nanodrop 2000c. CDR1 and CDR2 are read off the germline V gene (reference sequence) as LNHNV and YYDKDF. Trimming costs V 5 bases and J 7 bases, and their ends lie 15 bases apart. The CDR3 runs 13 amino acids, cysteine and phenylalanine included. Left in the record is the CDR3 DNA by itself, 39 bases read in frame from the first base.

TCR CDR3 regions were amplified from genomic DNA by multiplex PCR using the deep immunoSEQ assay. Genomic DNA extracted from each cell subset was distributed evenly over all wells of several immunoSEQ 96-well plates, and each plate served as one replicate. For sorted subsets, each replicate PCR was loaded with 200 to 250 ng genomic DNA, equivalent to 30,000 or so T cell genomes. The purified libraries were quantified using a Qubit 3.0 fluorometer, sized with a Bioanalyzer 2100, and then quantified again using the KAPA Library Quantification kit. Each immunoSEQ 96-well plate was sequenced on its own single-read 150-cycle Illumina NextSeq 550 flow cell. Under the source paper's analysis protocol: Because only junctional sequences without quality scores were contained in the immunoSEQ output, filtering matching that applied to full-length reads could not be performed. Sequences were annotated with PyIR, a Python wrapper for IgBLAST v1.9, using IMGT germline references to assign V/J genes and CDR3. Reads with weak V/J assignments (E-value above 1e-6), missing CDR3, stop codons, out-of-frame junctions, or ambiguous translated residues were removed. A V3J clonotype was defined by an identical inferred V gene, J gene, and CDR3 amino acid sequence. Percentage overlap between repertoires was calculated by dividing the number of shared unique clonotypes by the size of the smaller repertoire. Richness of each repertoire was evaluated using RTK rarefaction, the Chao1 estimator, and Recon v2.1 estimates of unobserved clonotypes. For all TCRbeta clonotypes obtained by the gDNA method from four donors, generation probabilities were computed with OLGA. The source is immuneACCESS, and TCRdb retained only in-frame sequences with V and J called. Part of the clones is not carried over; for the studies checked, unresolved V genes explain less than half of this, and the remainder is unexplained. V and J calls and clone size come straight from that table; D and trimming were deduced from the DNA. The sample records 1,500,000 or so clones, 98% of which are singletons. The ten largest clones take up 0.3% to 0.45% of the sample.

Details on this clone: Its recognized antigen is unknown. No much larger clonotype is one base removed from it; base qualities were not supplied.

The sample consisted of naive CD4+ T cells sorted from blood. This specimen's cell subset or site label, interpreted: CD45RA+ positively selected. This receptor chain uses TRBV15 and TRBJ2-7; a tentative D match to TRBD2 spans 6 bases. This TCR was recovered from a man aged 25 to 40 in good health. CDR3 protein: CATSYPGVGEQYF. The nucleotide sequence reads TGTGCCACCAGCTACCCGGGGGTCGGAGAGCAGTACTTC.